The 30 T cell receptor beta chains listed next were all sequenced from one sample in a study of blood T cell repertoires in COVID-19. The assay was immunoSEQ multiplex PCR, and TCRdb's table has in-frame clones only and misses some. The sample lists fewer than 350,000 clones, approximately 91% occurring once. Sequenced: PBMCs or T cells enriched from blood (not recorded which). The receptor source for this set is a woman aged 40-49 years with acute COVID-19.

This clone occurred once. The CDR3 loop is CASSPFGGTGYYEQYF. The DNA of the CDR3 is TGTGCCAGCAGCCCATTCGGTGGGACAGGGTACTACGAGCAGTACTTC. V usage is TRBV28 and J usage is TRBJ2-7; 9 positions agree with TRBD1. This CDR3 contains 16 residues. Losses at the gene ends were 6 bases for V and 3 bases for J; bases not matched to a gene: 12. Germline CDR1 and CDR2: MDHEN and SYDVKM. The whole variable domain, remainder taken from reference TRBV28 and TRBJ2-7, is DVKVTQSSRYLVKRTGEKVFLECVQDMDHENMFWYRQDPGLGLRLIYFSYDVKMKEKGDIPEGYSVSREKKERFSLILESASTNQTSMYLCASSPFGGTGYYEQYFGPGTRLTVT.

V and J are TRBV3-1 (or the pseudogene TRBV3-2) and TRBJ2-1; 9 nucleotides line up with TRBD2. After removal of 1 base from V and 7 bases from J, the junction contained 5 bases not matched to a gene. Germline values: CDR1 LGHDT, CDR2 YNNKEL (reference sequence). The CDR3 covers 15 residues. CDR3 sequence (DNA): TGTGCCAGCAGCCAAGCCAGCGGGGGGTTGAATGAGCAGTTCTTC. This translates into CASSQASGGLNEQFF.

The CDR3: CASSSRPTSGRYEQFF. The CDR3 region has the DNA TGTGCCAGCAGCTCCCGCCCGACTAGCGGGAGGTATGAGCAGTTCTTC. The J gene is TRBJ2-1, the V gene TRBV7-2; the match to TRBD2 covers 13 bases. The CDR3 sequence is 16 residues long. Looked up from germline, CDR1 is SGHTA and CDR2 is FQGNSA. Losses at the gene ends were 4 bases for V and 8 bases for J; bases not matched to a gene: 8.

The chain carries TRBV5-8 and TRBJ1-4, with 8 bases matching TRBD1. The CDR3 runs to 14 residues. Trimming at V came to 3 bases and at J to 5 bases, leaving 3 bases not matched to a gene. The germline V gene has CDR1 SGHTS and CDR2 YDEGEE. CDR3 bases: TGTGCCAGCAGCTCCTACAGGGGGAATGAAAAACTGTTTTTT. Amino acid sequence: CASSSYRGNEKLFF.

The chain combines TRBV4-2 with TRBJ2-3, with 10 bases that match TRBD2. V trimming: 0 bases; J trimming: 5 bases; junction bases outside the gene matches: 2. Germline V lookup: CDR1 LGHNA, CDR2 YNFKEQ. The CDR3 contains 15 residues. The CDR3 region is CASSQEGLAIDTQYF. CDR3 coding DNA: TGTGCCAGCAGCCAAGAGGGACTAGCGATAGATACGCAGTATTTT.

This chain joins TRBV5-1 and TRBJ2-7; the match to TRBD2 covers 10 bases. This CDR3 is 14 amino acids long. V lost 3 bases to trimming and J lost 7 bases; unmatched junction nucleotides: 7. Germline assignment: CDR1 SGHRS and CDR2 YFSETQ. The CDR3 spells CASSWSGRADEQYF. DNA for the CDR3: TGCGCCAGCAGCTGGAGCGGGAGGGCCGATGAGCAGTACTTC. The variable domain in full, completed from reference TRBV5-1 and TRBJ2-7, reads KAGVTQTPRYLIKTRGQQVTLSCSPISGHRSVSWYQQTPGQGLQFLFEYFSETQRNKGNFPGRFSGRQFSNSRSEMNVSTLELGDSALYLCASSWSGRADEQYFGPGTRLTVT.

The CDR3 DNA follows: TGTGCCAGCAGCTTGGTCCCAGGGAAGAACACTGAAGCTTTCTTT. This encodes CASSLVPGKNTEAFF. V usage is TRBV5-5 and J usage is TRBJ1-1; the D gene is possibly TRBD1 (5 bases). This CDR3 is 15 amino acids long. Germline V lookup: CDR1 SGHKS, CDR2 YYEKEE (reference sequence). V lost 0 bases and J lost 1, with 10 bases in between.

The chain couples TRBV7-8 to TRBJ2-5, with 12 bases matching TRBD2. The V gene end was trimmed by 5 bases and the J gene end by 3 bases; junction bases not matched to a gene: 7. Germline V lookup: CDR1 SGHVS, CDR2 FQNEAQ. The CDR3 covers 16 residues. The CDR3 nucleotides read TGTGCCAGCAGCCCCCGGACTAGCGGGGATAAAGAGACCCAGTACTTC. This translates into CASSPRTSGDKETQYF.

This chain links TRBV27 with TRBJ2-7, with TRBD2 matching 13 bases. V dropped 2 bases and J dropped 3; count of bases not matched to a gene: 10. The CDR3 spans 18 residues. Germline V gene lookup returns CDR1 MNHEY and CDR2 SMNVEV (reference sequence). The CDR3 region has the DNA TGTGCCAGCAGTTTAGGGAGACTAGCGGGAGGTAGATTCTACGAGCAGTACTTC. Its translation is CASSLGRLAGGRFYEQYF.

The genes are TRBV19 and TRBJ1-4; D gene uncertain. Germline V gives CDR1 LNHDA, CDR2 SQIVND (reference sequence). The CDR3 consists of 15 residues. With 3 bases removed from V and 0 bases from J, the gap between germline ends came to 8 bases. The CDR3 sequence is CASSIPRATNEKLFF. CDR3 DNA sequence: TGTGCCAGTAGTATTCCCCGAGCAACTAATGAAAAACTGTTTTTT.

J is TRBJ2-7 and V is TRBV7-2; D not resolved. Germline V gene sequence: CDR1 SGHTA, CDR2 FQGNSA. Trimming took 3 bases from V and 2 from J, leaving 14 bases between them. The CDR3 is 15 residues long. The CDR3 region is CASSLAERPTYEQYF. The DNA of the CDR3 is TGTGCCAGCAGCTTGGCGGAACGACCTACCTACGAGCAGTACTTC.

The chain couples TRBV2 to TRBJ1-2; no definite D call. Germline loops: CDR1 SNHLY, CDR2 FYNNEI. The ends were cut back, 3 bases at V and 2 bases at J, with 10 bases in the middle. The CDR3 contains 14 residues. The CDR3 spells CASSDRTANYGYTF. CDR3 coding DNA: TGTGCCAGCAGTGATCGTACTGCGAACTATGGCTACACCTTC.

The V gene is TRBV7-9, the J gene TRBJ1-1, with no clear D. Germline CDR1 reads SEHNR; CDR2 reads FQNEAQ (reference sequence). CDR3 size: 14 residues. The V gene lost 3 bases and the J gene lost 3 bases, with 11 bases spanning the gap. CDR3 residues: CASSFRGDYTEAFF. In DNA form, the CDR3 reads TGTGCCAGCAGCTTCCGGGGAGACTACACTGAAGCTTTCTTT.

The chain links TRBV6-1 to TRBJ1-1, with TRBD1 as a possible D gene (6 bases). V lost 2 bases to trimming and J lost 5 bases, with 12 bases between them. The germline V gene has CDR1 MNHNS and CDR2 SASEGT. The CDR3 is 14 residues long. CDR3 nucleotides: TGTGCCAGCAGTGAAAAGCAGGGGCGGACTGAAGCTTTCTTT. Amino acid sequence: CASSEKQGRTEAFF.

This clone occurred once. The chain is built from TRBV19 and TRBJ2-1, with TRBD2 identical over 7 bases. The V gene's germline CDR1 is LNHDA and CDR2 SQIVND (reference sequence). The CDR3 contains 14 residues. J lost 3 bases, V lost 2 bases, and 1 base had no gene match. CDR3 loop: CASSISGNYNEQFF. The CDR3 DNA is TGTGCCAGTAGTATAAGCGGGAACTACAATGAGCAGTTCTTC.

CDR3 region: CAISGTGLGYNEQFF. The CDR3 DNA sequence: TGTGCCATCAGCGGAACGGGACTAGGATACAATGAGCAGTTCTTC. V and J are TRBV10-3 and TRBJ2-1; TRBD2 matches 8 bases. The CDR3 loop spans 15 amino acids. Germline CDR1 and CDR2: ENHRY and SYGVKD. V trimming: 6 bases; J trimming: 4 bases; junction bases outside the gene matches: 8.

The V gene is TRBV6-2 or TRBV6-3, the J gene TRBJ2-3, with 8 bases aligning to TRBD2. Germline V gene sequence: CDR1 MNHEY, CDR2 SVGEGT. This CDR3 contains 14 residues. V gave up 2 bases and J gave up 4 bases; unmatched junction bases: 2. The CDR3 reads CASSYGREADTQYF. The CDR3 nucleotides read TGTGCCAGCAGTTACGGGCGGGAGGCAGATACGCAGTATTTT.

This clone has a single count. The chain has TRBV7-2 and TRBJ2-7; 7 nucleotides align to TRBD2. The germline gives CDR1 SGHTA, CDR2 FQGNSA. This CDR3 comprises 15 residues. V gave up 2 bases and J gave up 0 bases; unmatched junction bases: 4. The CDR3 bases are TGTGCCAGCAGCTTACCCGGCGGGAGCTCCTACGAGCAGTACTTC. Residues: CASSLPGGSSYEQYF.

CDR3 region: CATASGGFTDTQYF. DNA of the CDR3: TGTGCCACCGCTAGCGGGGGGTTCACAGATACGCAGTATTTT. The chain couples TRBV10-3 to TRBJ2-3, with TRBD2 matching over 11 bases. The J segment lost 2 bases and the V segment lost 10 bases, leaving 5 bases of the junction unmatched. Per the germline V gene, CDR1 is ENHRY and CDR2 is SYGVKD. The CDR3 has 14 amino acids.

The chain couples TRBV11-3 to TRBJ2-2; 9 bases map to TRBD1. Germline V gene lookup returns CDR1 SGHNT and CDR2 YENEEA. CDR3 length: 15 residues. The V segment lost 2 bases and the J segment 6 bases; nucleotides outside the gene matches: 4. CDR3 nucleotides: TGTGCCAGCAGCTTATTTGGGACAGGGTCCGGGGAGCTGTTTTTT. Its translation: CASSLFGTGSGELFF.

CDR3 sequence: CASSTLTGGSGNTIYF. As DNA, the CDR3 is TGTGCCAGCAGTACCCTCACAGGGGGCTCTGGAAACACCATATATTTT. The rearrangement links TRBV28 to TRBJ1-3; the match to TRBD1 covers 8 bases. V lost 5 bases to trimming and J lost 0 bases; unmatched junction nucleotides: 6. From germline, CDR1 is MDHEN and CDR2 SYDVKM. The CDR3 spans 16 residues. Based on the CDR3 plus reference TRBV28 and TRBJ1-3, the full variable domain is DVKVTQSSRYLVKRTGEKVFLECVQDMDHENMFWYRQDPGLGLRLIYFSYDVKMKEKGDIPEGYSVSREKKERFSLILESASTNQTSMYLCASSTLTGGSGNTIYFGEGSWLTVV.

The J gene is TRBJ1-2, the V gene TRBV2; no clear D gene. Between the trimmed V and J ends, which lost 1 base and 4 bases, there was a span of 10 bases. CDR1 is SNHLY, CDR2 FYNNEI, per germline. The CDR3 loop spans 14 amino acids. For the CDR3, the DNA is TGTGCCAGCAGTGAAGGAGACACTGGCTATGGCTACACCTTC. It specifies CASSEGDTGYGYTF.

This clone was seen once. This sequence joins TRBV11-2 and TRBJ2-1, with TRBD2 identical over 11 bases. CDR1 is SGHAT, CDR2 FQNNGV, per germline. With V trimmed by 1 base and J by 8 bases, 13 bases remained unmatched. The CDR3 is 18 amino acids. The CDR3 loop is CASSLGASGGNLLHEQFF. In nucleotides, the CDR3 is TGTGCCAGCAGCTTAGGAGCTAGCGGGGGGAACCTGCTGCATGAGCAGTTCTTC.

The chain has TRBV10-2 and TRBJ1-1; 9 positions match TRBD1. V lost 6 bases, J lost 4 bases, and 3 bases stayed unmatched. From germline, CDR1 is WSHSY and CDR2 SAAADI. This CDR3 contains 13 residues. The CDR3 coding sequence is TGCGCCAGCAGGGGGGACAGGGCCACTGAAGCTTTCTTT. This codes for CASRGDRATEAFF.

The CDR3 spells CASSQDGTSLQPQHF. The CDR3 DNA reads as TGTGCCAGCAGCCAAGATGGGACAAGTTTGCAGCCCCAGCATTTT. The chain is built from TRBV4-2 and TRBJ1-5; perhaps TRBD1 as D (6 bases). V gave up 0 bases and J gave up 7 bases, with 13 bases separating them. Germline assignment: CDR1 LGHNA and CDR2 YNFKEQ. The CDR3 is 15 residues long.

This chain connects TRBV18 to TRBJ1-2; no clear D gene. The V gene's germline CDR1 is KGHSH and CDR2 LQKENI. The CDR3 runs to 14 residues. V was clipped by 4 bases and J by 8 bases, with 17 bases between them. The chain's CDR3 is CASSLAPPEEGYTF. CDR3 in DNA: TGTGCCAGCTCACTGGCTCCACCGGAGGAGGGCTACACCTTC.

The V gene is TRBV5-1, the J gene TRBJ2-5, with 9 bases fitting TRBD1. CDR3 size: 15 residues. Germline V CDR1 and CDR2: SGHRS, YFSETQ. The V gene end was trimmed by 0 bases and the J gene end by 5 bases; junction bases not matched to a gene: 5. The CDR3 coding sequence is TGCGCCAGCAGCTTGGTCGGGACAGGGACGGAGACCCAGTACTTC. This translates into CASSLVGTGTETQYF.

This clone was seen once. The genes are TRBV6-4 and TRBJ2-7; weak D call: TRBD1 (6 bases). Germline V lookup: CDR1 MRHNA, CDR2 SNTAGT. The germline V and J ends were trimmed by 7 bases and 3 bases, with 13 bases remaining between them. This CDR3 contains 13 residues. Written as DNA, the CDR3 is TGTGCCAGCACCCTTAGAGGGGGCTACGAGCAGTACTTC. Its protein product is CASTLRGGYEQYF.

The chain joins TRBV19 to TRBJ1-5; D ambiguous. CDR1 and CDR2 (germline): LNHDA, SQIVND (reference sequence). Trimming shortened V by 7 bases and J by 1 base, and 11 bases separated the two germline ends. The CDR3 has 14 residues. This CDR3 is CASTQARSNQPQHF. The CDR3 region has the DNA TGTGCCAGTACCCAGGCAAGGAGCAATCAGCCCCAGCATTTT. The full variable domain, completed using reference TRBV19 and TRBJ1-5, is DGGITQSPKYLFRKEGQNVTLSCEQNLNHDAMYWYRQDPGQGLRLIYYSQIVNDFQKGDIAEGYSVSREKKESFPLTVTSAQKNPTAFYLCASTQARSNQPQHFGDGTRLSIL.

The J gene is TRBJ2-1, the V gene TRBV19, with 11 bases that match TRBD2. V was clipped by 0 bases and J by 8 bases; unmatched bases: 9. The CDR3 loop spans 17 amino acids. Germline CDR1 reads LNHDA; CDR2 reads SQIVND (reference sequence). The CDR3 DNA is TGTGCCAGTAGTATAGATCAGGTAGCGGGAGGGGCCCATGAGCAGTTCTTC. Amino acid sequence: CASSIDQVAGGAHEQFF. The full variable domain, its missing parts supplied by reference TRBV19 and TRBJ2-1, is DGGITQSPKYLFRKEGQNVTLSCEQNLNHDAMYWYRQDPGQGLRLIYYSQIVNDFQKGDIAEGYSVSREKKESFPLTVTSAQKNPTAFYLCASSIDQVAGGAHEQFFGPGTRLTVL.